The 30 T cell receptor beta chains listed next were all sequenced from one sample in a study of technical replicates of blood from several donors. Sequenced by immunoSEQ multiplex PCR; TCRdb stores in-frame clones only, minus some. The table shows 70,000 to 75,000 clones, with 85% to 95% occurring only once. The sequencing input was T cells isolated from PBMCs. The receptors originated from a human donor in good health.

A single count supports this clone. The chain has TRBV21-1 and TRBJ2-7; no DNA check was done on the table's D call, TRBD1. TRBV21-1 is listed as a pseudogene. The CDR3 loop spans 20 amino acids. CDR3 in DNA: TGTGCCAGCAGCAAAGTAATCTCCCCTCCCAATCGTACAAACTCCTACGAGCAGTACTTC. Encoded protein: CASSKVISPPNRTNSYEQYF.

This rearrangement joins TRBV7-9 to TRBJ2-3; 8 bases map to TRBD2. V shed 2 bases and J 5 bases; nucleotides not matched to a gene: 6. This CDR3 comprises 15 residues. CDR1 is SEHNR and CDR2 is FQNEAQ in the germline V gene (reference sequence). The CDR3 region is CASSLLAGTVDTQYF. The CDR3 region has the DNA TGTGCCAGCAGCTTATTAGCGGGAACAGTAGATACGCAGTATTTT.

The genes are TRBV6-5 and TRBJ2-5; D remains unclear. V lost 6 bases, J lost 3 bases, and 17 bases lay in between. The CDR3 consists of 15 residues. Germline V lookup: CDR1 MNHEY, CDR2 SVGAGI. DNA for the CDR3: TGTGCCAGCAGCCTGCGGCATCTATCAAAAGAGACCCAGTACTTC. Its protein is CASSLRHLSKETQYF.

The chain combines TRBV7-9 with TRBJ2-7; D may be TRBD1 (6 bases). Germline CDR1 is SEHNR and CDR2 is FQNEAQ (reference sequence). Trimming removed 6 bases from V and 5 bases from J, with 11 bases in between. The CDR3 spans 12 residues. Here the CDR3 reads CASRRTVNEQYF. Written as DNA, the CDR3 is TGTGCCAGCAGACGGACAGTTAACGAGCAGTACTTC.

V usage is TRBV6-5 and J usage is TRBJ2-3; D uncertain. CDR3 size: 15 residues. Trimming pared 10 bases from V and 1 base from J, leaving 18 bases between. Germline assignment: CDR1 MNHEY and CDR2 SVGAGI. The CDR3 is CATPSNLRRTDTQYF. The CDR3 DNA reads as TGTGCCACCCCTTCTAATCTTCGCCGCACAGATACGCAGTATTTT.

V and J are TRBV7-9 and TRBJ1-2; TRBD1 might be the D (5 bases). Trimming pared 4 bases from V and 4 bases from J, leaving 13 bases between. The CDR3 runs 14 residues. Germline loops: CDR1 SEHNR, CDR2 FQNEAQ (reference sequence). The CDR3 region is CASSSSTVPYGYTF. The CDR3 DNA is TGTGCCAGCAGCTCCTCGACAGTCCCCTATGGCTACACCTTC.

The chain recombines TRBV28 with TRBJ1-1, with D possibly TRBD1 on 5 matching bases. Trimming pared 7 bases from V and 6 bases from J, leaving 21 bases between. Germline CDR1 is MDHEN and CDR2 is SYDVKM. This CDR3 has 15 amino acids. The CDR3 sequence: CASTQPGLLLAEAFF. The CDR3 DNA is TGTGCCAGCACCCAGCCGGGACTCCTCCTGGCTGAAGCTTTCTTT.

The J gene is TRBJ2-7, the V gene TRBV9; 7 bases line up with TRBD1. J gave up 6 bases and V 3 bases, and 6 bases lay outside the gene matches. The germline gives CDR1 SGDLS, CDR2 YYNGEE. The length of the CDR3 is 13 residues. The CDR3 protein is CASSAPQGFEQYF. The CDR3 DNA is TGTGCCAGCAGCGCACCACAGGGGTTCGAGCAGTACTTC.

This chain links TRBV5-4 with TRBJ2-2; TRBD2 matches 9 bases. Germline CDR1 and CDR2: SGHNT and YYREEE (reference sequence). J was trimmed by 6 bases and V by 5 bases; bases with no gene match: 5. CDR3 length: 14 amino acids. CDR3: CASRDGTSPGELFF. CDR3 sequence (DNA): TGTGCCAGCAGAGACGGGACTAGCCCCGGGGAGCTGTTTTTT.

V is TRBV5-4 and J is TRBJ2-5; 11 positions agree with TRBD1. CDR1 is SGHNT and CDR2 is YYREEE in the germline V gene (reference sequence). The CDR3 spans 15 residues. After removal of 4 bases from V and 3 bases from J, the junction contained 5 bases not matched to a gene. CDR3 sequence: CASSSAGQGEETQYF. For the CDR3, the DNA is TGTGCCAGCAGCAGCGCGGGACAGGGGGAAGAGACCCAGTACTTC.

The chain is built from TRBV5-6 and TRBJ2-3, with D hard to call. Germline V gene data show CDR1 as SGHDT and CDR2 as YYEEEE. The length of the CDR3 is 13 residues. Trimming took off 0 bases at V and 2 bases at J, with 4 bases between the two ends. CDR3 DNA: TGTGCCAGCAGCTTGGGTCACACAGATACGCAGTATTTT. Translating gives CASSLGHTDTQYF.

The V gene is TRBV28, the J gene TRBJ1-2; TRBD1 aligns across 7 bases. The germline V gene has CDR1 MDHEN and CDR2 SYDVKM. The junction had 3 bases not matched to a gene; V was cut back by 2 bases and J by 3 bases. CDR3 length: 14 amino acids. The DNA of the CDR3 is TGTGCCAGCAGTTTAAGACAGGGCCACTATGGCTACACCTTC. The encoded protein is CASSLRQGHYGYTF.

The genes are TRBV5-1 and TRBJ2-2; 12 nucleotides match TRBD2. CDR3 size: 18 residues. J was trimmed by 1 base and V by 0 bases; bases with no gene match: 4. From germline, CDR1 is SGHRS and CDR2 YFSETQ. As DNA, the CDR3 is TGCGCCAGCAGCTTGGCCGCGACTAGCGGGAGGAACACCGGGGAGCTGTTTTTT. Translation gives CASSLAATSGRNTGELFF.

This clone has only one observation. The genes are TRBV6-6 and TRBJ1-5; 7 nucleotides agree with TRBD1. The germline CDR1 and CDR2 sequences are MNHNY and SVGAGI (reference sequence). This CDR3 is built from 13 residues. Losses at the gene ends were 7 bases for V and 4 bases for J; bases not matched to a gene: 4. This chain's CDR3 is CASKGAGNQPQHF. The CDR3 DNA sequence: TGTGCCAGCAAGGGGGCGGGGAATCAGCCCCAGCATTTT.

The rearrangement uses TRBV7-8 and TRBJ1-6; 7 bases are a match to TRBD1. CDR1 is SGHVS and CDR2 is FQNEAQ in the germline V gene. V shed 3 bases, J shed 10 bases, and the junction held 9 bases outside the gene matches. The CDR3 loop spans 15 amino acids. CDR3 in DNA: TGTGCCAGCAGCTTGGGTCGACAGGGCCCCTCACCCCTCCACTTT. Translated, it gives CASSLGRQGPSPLHF.

This sequence joins TRBV25-1 and TRBJ2-1; the D gene is possibly TRBD2 (6 bases). Germline-derived CDR1 and CDR2 are MGHDK and SYGVNS. The CDR3 sequence is 12 residues long. V was trimmed by 10 bases and J by 9 bases, leaving 16 bases between them. CDR3 nucleotide sequence: TGTGCCACTTCCGGACTATCTGGTGAGCAGTTCTTC. Amino acid sequence: CATSGLSGEQFF.

DNA of the CDR3: TGTGCCAGCAGCTTAGCGAGGGGGTTCTCTGGAAACACCATATATTTT. Amino acid sequence: CASSLARGFSGNTIYF. The chain carries TRBV7-9 and TRBJ1-3, with D possibly being TRBD1 (6 bases). CDR3 size: 16 residues. CDR1 and CDR2 from the germline V gene are SEHNR and FQNEAQ (reference sequence). The V and J ends lost 0 bases and 0 bases respectively, with 9 bases between them.

The V call is TRBV6-4, the J call TRBJ1-1; TRBD1 matches at 11 bases. The CDR3 has 13 amino acids. The V and J ends lost 8 bases and 3 bases, in that order; junction bases with no gene match: 2. Germline loops: CDR1 MRHNA, CDR2 SNTAGT. DNA for the CDR3: TGTGCCAGCGGGGGACAGGGGGACACTGAAGCTTTCTTT. The encoded protein is CASGGQGDTEAFF.

The chain employs TRBV10-3 and TRBJ1-4, with 8 nucleotides matching TRBD1. V shed 0 bases and J 5 bases; nucleotides not matched to a gene: 11. This CDR3 has 18 residues. Looked up from germline, CDR1 is ENHRY and CDR2 is SYGVKD. CDR3 in amino acids: CAISESTQQGGINEKLFF. CDR3 DNA: TGTGCCATCAGTGAGTCGACTCAACAGGGGGGGATAAATGAAAAACTGTTTTTT.

The V and J genes are TRBV4-1 and TRBJ1-2; 7 bases match TRBD1. Trimming at V came to 5 bases and at J to 4 bases, leaving 10 bases not matched to a gene. CDR3 size: 15 residues. Germline V gene data show CDR1 as MGHRA and CDR2 as YSYEKL. The CDR3 coding sequence is TGCGCCAGCAGCTACCCGGGACAGAATCCCTATGGCTACACCTTC. Translating it yields CASSYPGQNPYGYTF.

The genes are TRBV6-6 and TRBJ1-2; 8 bases are a match to TRBD1. V trimming: 6 bases; J trimming: 6 bases; junction bases outside the gene matches: 12. Germline CDR1 and CDR2: MNHNY and SVGAGI (reference sequence). CDR3 size: 15 residues. CDR3: CASSQDRVGKDGYTF. Here the CDR3 DNA reads TGTGCCAGCAGCCAGGACAGGGTGGGGAAGGATGGCTACACCTTC.

In its sample, this clone was seen once. The chain is built from TRBV5-6 and TRBJ1-5; weak D call: TRBD1 (5 bases). The length of the CDR3 is 16 residues. The germline V gene encodes CDR1 SGHDT and CDR2 YYEEEE. Trimming removed 1 base from V and 1 base from J, with 12 bases in between. The CDR3 DNA reads TGTGCCAGCAGCTTGTGGGGGGACCCAAGCAATCAGCCCCAGCATTTT. It is translated as CASSLWGDPSNQPQHF.

This clone was detected only once. The chain employs TRBV28 and TRBJ2-2; perhaps TRBD1 as D (5 bases). V lost 6 bases to trimming and J lost 2 bases, with 19 bases between them. The CDR3 is made up of 17 amino acids. Germline CDR1 is MDHEN and CDR2 is SYDVKM. This CDR3 is CASSFGPRQFNTGELFF. The CDR3 DNA is TGTGCCAGCAGCTTTGGCCCCCGACAGTTTAACACCGGGGAGCTGTTTTTT.

The chain links TRBV5-4 to TRBJ2-7, with TRBD2 matching 9 bases. V dropped 0 bases and J dropped 3; count of bases not matched to a gene: 4. The CDR3 is made up of 15 amino acids. Germline loops: CDR1 SGHNT, CDR2 YYREEE (reference sequence). The CDR3 spells CASSLEGRGGYEQYF. CDR3 in DNA: TGTGCCAGCAGCTTGGAGGGGCGGGGGGGCTACGAGCAGTACTTC.

The chain employs TRBV5-5 and TRBJ2-7; D may be TRBD2 (5 bases). Germline V gives CDR1 SGHKS, CDR2 YYEKEE (reference sequence). V was pared by 3 bases and J by 0 bases, with 19 bases between. The CDR3 covers 17 residues. The DNA of the CDR3 is TGTGCCAGCAGCTCCCCGCCCGGACTTTCAAGCTCCTACGAGCAGTACTTC. It codes for CASSSPPGLSSSYEQYF.

This chain joins TRBV6-1 and TRBJ1-5; D is undetermined. The CDR3 has 15 amino acids. Germline-derived CDR1 and CDR2 are MNHNS and SASEGT. Trimming cost V 3 bases and J 9 bases, with 18 bases left between them. The CDR3 sequence: CASSDTMGGVAPQHF. The CDR3 DNA follows: TGTGCCAGCAGTGACACCATGGGCGGGGTCGCGCCCCAGCATTTT.

The chain employs TRBV10-1 and TRBJ1-2; D not certain. V lost 4 bases and J 2 bases, leaving 8 bases between the germline ends. This CDR3 has 13 amino acids. Germline-derived CDR1 and CDR2 are WNHNN and SYGVQD (reference sequence). CDR3 nucleotides: TGCGCCAGCAGTGGGTCGCGGAACTATGGCTACACCTTC. Translation gives CASSGSRNYGYTF.

The gene calls are TRBV10-1 and TRBJ1-1; 7 nucleotides align to TRBD1. The trim removed 0 bases at V and 4 bases at J, leaving 5 bases unmatched. The CDR3 has 15 amino acids. Germline loops: CDR1 WNHNN, CDR2 SYGVQD (reference sequence). CDR3 in DNA: TGCGCCAGCAGTGAGTCGAAGACAGGGCCCACTGAAGCTTTCTTT. It translates to CASSESKTGPTEAFF.

V and J are TRBV28 and TRBJ2-7, with D perhaps TRBD1 (6 bases). The V gene's germline CDR1 is MDHEN and CDR2 SYDVKM. Deletions cut 6 bases from V and 2 bases from J, with 26 bases between. The CDR3 is 18 amino acids. The CDR3 DNA follows: TGTGCCAGCAGCCCTACCCAGGGGATTCGCGCCGCGCCCTACGAGCAGTACTTC. It translates to CASSPTQGIRAAPYEQYF.

V usage is TRBV4-1 and J usage is TRBJ2-7, with 11 bases aligning to TRBD2. The CDR3 loop spans 16 amino acids. J was trimmed by 2 bases and V by 2 bases; bases with no gene match: 5. Germline values: CDR1 MGHRA, CDR2 YSYEKL. CDR3 region: CASSQILAGVTYEQYF. CDR3 nucleotide sequence: TGCGCCAGCAGCCAAATACTAGCGGGAGTCACCTACGAGCAGTACTTC.